This passage covers 2 T cell receptor beta chains from one sample sequenced in a study of blood T cells in healthy people across ages. Primed by a sample-barcoded 5' primer and a J-beta primer mix, a second PCR proceeded for roughly 7 to 12 cycles. TCRdb reprocessed the 5' RACE reads via MiXCR and lists one record per CDR3 protein. The sample yields 540,000 or so distinct CDR3 sequences, 45% to 55% seen once. Sequences were obtained from blood. These receptors were obtained from a man older than 75 in good health.

This clonotype showed up just a few times. The J gene is TRBJ1-6, the V gene TRBV5-1; no clear D gene. The CDR3 has 13 residues. V was shortened by 0 bases and J by 11 bases, with 9 bases between the two germline ends. The germline CDR1 and CDR2 sequences are SGHRS and YFSETQ. The CDR3 sequence is CASSLEPETPLHF. The CDR3 DNA reads TGCGCCAGCAGCTTGGAACCTGAGACACCCCTCCACTTT.

The chain combines TRBV5-1 with TRBJ2-1; a weak D match, TRBD2 (5 bases). The CDR3 is made up of 15 amino acids. Germline CDR1 and CDR2: SGHRS and YFSETQ. V dropped 4 bases and J dropped 8 bases, with 19 bases sitting between them. CDR3 protein: CASSPRGVGVYEQFF. In DNA, the CDR3 is TGCGCCAGCAGCCCCCGTGGAGTCGGGGTATATGAGCAGTTCTTC.